This T cell receptor (beta chain) was observed in a study of blood T cells in healthy people across ages. Then a second PCR, running roughly 6 to 11 cycles, was carried out with a sample-barcoded 5' primer and a J-beta primer mix. One entry per CDR3 protein results from TCRdb running MiXCR on the 5' RACE reads. The table has roughly 1,500,000 distinct CDR3 sequences, around 35% seen once. Only a few counts were recorded for this clonotype. Sequenced input: blood. This receptor was identified in a woman younger than 45 in good health.

The CDR3 DNA follows: TGTGCCAGCAGCTCGACGTGGGCGGGGGGGCCACGGGAGCAGTACTTC. Its protein is CASSSTWAGGPREQYF. The chain employs TRBV13 and TRBJ2-7, with 9 positions matching TRBD2. In germline, CDR1 is PRHDT, CDR2 FYEKMQ (reference sequence). The CDR3 is made up of 16 amino acids. V shed 4 bases and J 7 bases; nucleotides not matched to a gene: 14.